Following are 5 T cell receptor beta chains from one sample sequenced in a study of T-cell memory formation after mild COVID-19. TCRdb independently ran MiXCR on the 5' RACE reads; one entry per CDR3 protein. The sample lists a few hundred thousand distinct CDR3 sequences; 25% to 30% were seen once. The sequenced sample was PBMCs or a T cell subset sorted from them (not recorded which). The source of these receptors is an adult woman who had mild COVID-19 (a few samples of this study predate the infection). Cell type and time point are not known.

In its sample, this clonotype was seen a few times. V gene TRBV12-3 or TRBV12-4 combines with J gene TRBJ2-3; D is uncertain. V lost 1 base and J lost 15, with 11 bases in between. The CDR3 covers 11 residues. In DNA, the CDR3 is TGTGCCAGCAGTTTAGGGAGCCCTCAATATTTT. This sequence encodes CASSLGSPQYF.

This clonotype has a handful of counts. This chain connects TRBV12-3 or TRBV12-4 to TRBJ2-1; 11 bases fit TRBD2. The CDR3 consists of 17 residues. The V gene end was trimmed by 5 bases and the J gene end by 6 bases; junction bases not matched to a gene: 12. CDR3 in DNA: TGTGCCAGCAGTAAACTAGCGGGAGTGATCGCTGCCAATGAGCAGTTCTTC. Its protein product is CASSKLAGVIAANEQFF.

CDR3 DNA: TGCGCCAGCAGCCTTCCTCCGGGGGCAGGGGCATTGAACACTGAAGCTTTCTTT. Translation: CASSLPPGAGALNTEAFF. V and J are TRBV5-1 and TRBJ1-1; tentatively, D is TRBD1 (6 bases). The CDR3 is 18 amino acids. Deletions cut 4 bases from V and 0 bases from J, with 22 bases between. CDR1 is SGHRS and CDR2 is YFSETQ in the germline V gene.

The CDR3 here is CASSYLTGIFYEQYF. The CDR3 DNA reads TGCGCCAGCAGCTACTTGACAGGGATATTCTACGAGCAGTACTTC. This chain uses TRBV5-1 with TRBJ2-7, with TRBD1 matching 7 bases. CDR1 is SGHRS and CDR2 is YFSETQ in the germline V gene. The CDR3 covers 15 residues. The V and J ends lost 3 bases and 3 bases, in that order; junction bases with no gene match: 9.

This clonotype was counted between two and nine times. The chain joins TRBV20-1 to TRBJ2-7; D uncertain. CDR1 and CDR2 from the germline V gene are DFQATT and SNEGSKA (reference sequence). CDR3 length: 13 residues. Trimming removed 3 bases from V and 5 bases from J, with 14 bases in between. CDR3 in DNA: TGCAGTGCTAGCAGCCCCCCAGGCGACGAGCAGTACTTC. This gives the protein CSASSPPGDEQYF.